This is a list of T cell receptor beta chains from one sample in a study of blood T cell repertoires in COVID-19. This table comes from immunoSEQ multiplex PCR, and its TCRdb copy is limited to in-frame clones, with some not included. The repertoire has approximately 170,000 clones, about 89% of them found once; the top ten carry less than 3.5%. Sequenced: peripheral blood. The source is a man between 65 and 85 years old with acute or convalescent COVID-19. Each CDR3 is given with its conserved first and last residue.

V	J	CDR3
TRBV7-7	TRBJ2-7	CASSFSGTDLYEQYF
TRBV27	TRBJ2-1	CASSFGVAGAYNEQFF
TRBV28	TRBJ2-7	CASSLPYERYF
TRBV4-1	TRBJ1-5	CASSPTAGDIQPQHF
TRBV11-2	TRBJ1-6	CASSLAGNYNSPLHF
TRBV3-1/TRBV3-2	TRBJ2-1	CASSLLAGSYNEQFF
TRBV18	TRBJ2-1	CASSKGGTALYNEQFF
TRBV2	TRBJ1-1	CASRDRGLGTEAFF
TRBV6-5	TRBJ2-3	CASRQLAGGTDTQYF
TRBV5-1	TRBJ1-1	CASSFTAGTVSTGFF
TRBV9	TRBJ2-5	CASSVVAGGTYQETQYF
TRBV6-2/TRBV6-3	TRBJ2-5	CASSWRQGKETQYF
TRBV15	TRBJ2-7	CATSRAGGPYEQYF
TRBV12-3/TRBV12-4	TRBJ1-2	CASTTQEEKGYTF
TRBV28	TRBJ1-4	CAGGGAANEKLFF
TRBV6-5	TRBJ1-3	CASSRGTAGNTIYF
TRBV18	TRBJ2-3	CASSPNRAGITDTQYF
TRBV7-9	TRBJ2-5	CASSRSSGLETQYF
TRBV18	TRBJ2-3	CASSPRTTTSTDTQYF
TRBV20-1	TRBJ2-7	CSYSKYEQYF
TRBV4-3	TRBJ1-6	CASSLHRGEGSPLHF
TRBV5-4	TRBJ1-4	CASSSTGGEKLFF